The 22 T cell receptor beta chains presented below share a single source sample, sequenced in a study of T cell changes during pregnancy in multiple sclerosis. Profiling relied on immunoSEQ multiplex PCR, and the TCRdb table lists in-frame clones only, not all of them. The sample lists about 36,000 clones; approximately 91% were seen once. The specimen comprised CD8+ T cells from peripheral blood mononuclear cells, sampled in the third trimester of pregnancy. These receptors were collected from a female donor with multiple sclerosis, enrolled in a pregnancy study.

This chain links TRBV14 with TRBJ2-1, with D tentatively TRBD1 (5 bases). The germline V gene encodes CDR1 SGHDN and CDR2 FVKESK. This CDR3 contains 14 residues. The V end lost 1 base, the J end lost 4 bases, and 8 bases lay between the germline ends. CDR3 nucleotide sequence: TGTGCCAGCAGCCAAGGGACAAATTACAATGAGCAGTTCTTC. Residues: CASSQGTNYNEQFF.

This clone has just one count. This chain joins TRBV29-1 and TRBJ2-7, with no clear D. Trimming shortened V by 6 bases and J by 0 bases, and 12 bases separated the two germline ends. CDR3 length: 13 amino acids. Germline CDR1 and CDR2: SQVTM and ANQGSEA. CDR3 DNA sequence: TGCAGCGTCTCTCGCCAGGACTCCTACGAGCAGTACTTC. It specifies CSVSRQDSYEQYF.

This chain links TRBV7-6 with TRBJ2-1; 16 bases map to TRBD2. V lost 5 bases and J lost 2; bases outside the gene matches: 6. The CDR3 consists of 18 residues. Germline V gene lookup returns CDR1 SGHVS and CDR2 FNYEAQ. The CDR3 DNA reads as TGTGCCAGCAGCCTAGGGACTAGCGGGAGGGGAACCTACAATGAGCAGTTCTTC. Translation: CASSLGTSGRGTYNEQFF.

J is TRBJ2-4 and V is TRBV7-2; maybe TRBD2 (6 bases). The CDR3 has 16 amino acids. Trimming took 3 bases from V and 0 from J, leaving 12 bases between them. Germline lookup yields CDR1 SGHTA and CDR2 FQGNSA. CDR3 sequence: CASSLEGRRAKNIQYF. In nucleotides, the CDR3 is TGTGCCAGCAGCTTGGAGGGACGGCGAGCCAAAAACATTCAGTACTTC.

The chain employs TRBV5-6 and TRBJ2-1; D is possibly TRBD2 (6 bases). CDR3 length equals 16 residues. The V gene lost 0 bases and the J gene lost 9 bases, with 19 bases spanning the gap. Looked up from germline, CDR1 is SGHDT and CDR2 is YYEEEE. CDR3 sequence (DNA): TGTGCCAGCAGCTTGGTTTCGGAGGGGAAGTCCGGTGAGCAGTTCTTC. This encodes CASSLVSEGKSGEQFF.

J is TRBJ2-1 and V is TRBV27; 7 positions agree with TRBD2. V shed 3 bases, J shed 7 bases, and the junction held 12 bases outside the gene matches. This CDR3 has 16 residues. Germline loops: CDR1 MNHEY, CDR2 SMNVEV (reference sequence). The CDR3 coding sequence is TGTGCCAGCAGTTTGTCTGCCCCGCGGGAGTGGAATGAGCAGTTCTTC. Translation: CASSLSAPREWNEQFF.

CDR3 residues: CASRGDRGGFNEKLFF. The CDR3 DNA is TGTGCCAGTAGAGGGGACAGGGGAGGATTTAATGAAAAACTGTTTTTT. The chain combines TRBV19 with TRBJ1-4; TRBD1 aligns across 10 bases. The ends lost 6 bases at V and 4 bases at J; junction bases unmatched: 8. The CDR3 is made up of 16 amino acids. Germline CDR1 and CDR2: LNHDA and SQIVND (reference sequence).

This clone was seen just once. The rearrangement uses TRBV13 and TRBJ1-1; D remains unclear. Trimming removed 5 bases from V and 4 bases from J, with 17 bases in between. The CDR3 is 15 amino acids. Germline V gives CDR1 PRHDT, CDR2 FYEKMQ (reference sequence). The CDR3 DNA sequence: TGTGCCAGCAGCCTCCAATCCCTGGGGAGCACTGAAGCTTTCTTT. Translating gives CASSLQSLGSTEAFF.

The CDR3 nucleotides are TGCGCCAGCAGCCAAGATAGCGGGGGGGCGCGTTTGGACACCGGGGAGCTGTTTTTT. Encoded protein: CASSQDSGGARLDTGELFF. This rearrangement joins TRBV4-3 to TRBJ2-2; 11 bases line up with TRBD2. The germline gives CDR1 LGHNA, CDR2 YSLEER. The CDR3 totals 19 residues. Unmatched junction bases numbered 9, after V lost 0 bases and J lost 3 bases.

J is TRBJ1-1 and V is TRBV7-2; D possibly corresponds to TRBD1 (6 bases). From germline, CDR1 is SGHTA and CDR2 FQGNSA. V shed 6 bases and J shed 1 base, with 15 bases lying between them. This CDR3 comprises 15 residues. The CDR3 DNA is TGTGCCAGCAGATTGCCCGGGACACAGAACACTGAAGCTTTCTTT. Protein product: CASRLPGTQNTEAFF.

The V call is TRBV30, the J call TRBJ1-2; D remains unclear. Trimming cost V 3 bases and J 7 bases, with 6 bases left between them. CDR1 and CDR2 from the germline V gene are GTSNPN and SVGIG (reference sequence). This CDR3 is built from 10 residues. The CDR3 loop is CAWRSVGYTF. The CDR3, as DNA: TGTGCCTGGAGGAGTGTTGGCTACACCTTC.

The rearrangement links TRBV29-1 to TRBJ2-7, with 7 bases aligning to TRBD2. After removal of 6 bases from V and 2 bases from J, the junction contained 10 bases not matched to a gene. Per germline, CDR1 SQVTM and CDR2 ANQGSEA. This CDR3 is 14 amino acids long. The CDR3 DNA follows: TGCAGCGTGCGCCTAGCGGACAATACCTACGAGCAGTACTTC. Its translation: CSVRLADNTYEQYF.

J is TRBJ2-1 and V is TRBV14, with 14 positions matching TRBD2. The CDR3 is 15 residues long. Germline V gives CDR1 SGHDN, CDR2 FVKESK. V shed 4 bases, J shed 8 bases, and the junction held 4 bases outside the gene matches. The CDR3 nucleotides read TGTGCCAGCAGCCTAGGACTAGCGGGAGGTCATGAGCAGTTCTTC. Protein: CASSLGLAGGHEQFF.

V usage is TRBV15 and J usage is TRBJ2-5; D is uncertain. The CDR3 extends over 13 amino acids. The V end lost 8 bases, the J end lost 2 bases, and 12 bases lay between the germline ends. Germline values: CDR1 LNHNV, CDR2 YYDKDF (reference sequence). CDR3 amino acids: CATAGIDQETQYF. The CDR3 coding sequence is TGTGCCACCGCAGGCATTGATCAAGAGACCCAGTACTTC. The variable domain in full, completed from reference TRBV15 and TRBJ2-5, reads DAMVIQNPRYQVTQFGKPVTLSCSQTLNHNVMYWYQQKSSQAPKLLFHYYDKDFNNEADTPDNFQSRRPNTSFCFLDIRSPGLGDTAMYLCATAGIDQETQYFGPGTRLLVL.

The CDR3 DNA follows: TGTGCCAGCAGCAAGATGGGACTAGCGGTATACGAGCAGTACTTC. Amino acid sequence: CASSKMGLAVYEQYF. The chain employs TRBV7-6 and TRBJ2-7, with TRBD2 matching over 11 bases. This CDR3 has 15 amino acids. J lost 4 bases, V lost 5 bases, and 7 bases had no gene match. The germline CDR1 and CDR2 sequences are SGHVS and FNYEAQ.

The gene calls are TRBV10-2 and TRBJ2-7; D possibly corresponds to TRBD1 (8 bases). The germline V gene encodes CDR1 WSHSY and CDR2 SAAADI. Deletions cut 7 bases from V and 2 bases from J, with 18 bases between. CDR3 length: 15 residues. DNA for the CDR3: TGCGCCAGCACCAGGGGGCTAGCGGAGGCCTACGAGCAGTACTTC. Amino acids: CASTRGLAEAYEQYF.

The chain uses TRBV7-9 and TRBJ2-4; 10 bases match TRBD2. The CDR3 is 17 residues long. CDR1 is SEHNR, CDR2 FQNEAQ, per germline (reference sequence). J was trimmed by 0 bases and V by 1 base; bases with no gene match: 3. CDR3 coding DNA: TGTGCCAGCAGCTTAGGGACTAGCGGAGTAGCCAAAAACATTCAGTACTTC. This codes for CASSLGTSGVAKNIQYF. Variable domain in full (rest from reference TRBV7-9 and TRBJ2-4): DTGVSQNPRHKITKRGQNVTFRCDPISEHNRLYWYRQTLGQGPEFLTYFQNEAQLEKSRLLSDRFSAERPKGSFSTLEIQRTEQGDSAMYLCASSLGTSGVAKNIQYFGAGTRLSVL.

The chain employs TRBV19 and TRBJ1-6; D not certain. V shed 7 bases and J shed 0 bases, with 10 bases lying between them. The CDR3 contains 15 residues. The germline CDR1 and CDR2 sequences are LNHDA and SQIVND (reference sequence). The CDR3 reads CASTPGSSYNSPLHF. DNA for the CDR3: TGTGCCAGTACCCCCGGTAGCTCCTATAATTCACCCCTCCACTTT.

This clone came up a few times. The chain couples TRBV5-4 to TRBJ2-2, with 10 bases matching TRBD2. The CDR3 is 14 amino acids. Germline CDR1 reads SGHNT; CDR2 reads YYREEE (reference sequence). V lost 3 bases to trimming and J lost 6 bases; unmatched junction nucleotides: 2. The CDR3 spells CASSWGTSAGELFF. In DNA form, the CDR3 reads TGTGCCAGCAGCTGGGGGACTAGCGCCGGGGAGCTGTTTTTT.

DNA of the CDR3: TGTGCCAGCAGTCCGGACTCGAACTCTGGAAACACCATATATTTT. It codes for CASSPDSNSGNTIYF. The genes are TRBV27 and TRBJ1-3; D is undetermined. V was clipped by 5 bases and J by 0 bases, with 11 bases between them. CDR1 is MNHEY and CDR2 is SMNVEV in the germline V gene (reference sequence). This CDR3 is 15 amino acids long.

J is TRBJ2-3 and V is TRBV30, with 14 bases identical to TRBD2. Looked up from germline, CDR1 is GTSNPN and CDR2 is SVGIG (reference sequence). The ends lost 2 bases at V and 5 bases at J; junction bases unmatched: 3. CDR3 length: 15 amino acids. In nucleotides, the CDR3 is TGTGCCTGGAGTTTGACTAGCGGGGGGGGAGATACGCAGTATTTT. Its protein product is CAWSLTSGGGDTQYF.

The chain links TRBV18 to TRBJ1-1; 8 nucleotides match TRBD1. Germline V gene data show CDR1 as KGHSH and CDR2 as LQKENI. V trimming: 4 bases; J trimming: 1 base; junction bases outside the gene matches: 2. There are 14 residues in the CDR3. DNA of the CDR3: TGTGCCAGCTCACTCGACAGGGGGAACACTGAAGCTTTCTTT. This translates into CASSLDRGNTEAFF.